This TCR beta chain stems from a study of shared clonotypes between healthy human individuals (dated by TCRdb to 2018 to 2020). Some background on the complete study: The cohort comprised a couple of women and a few men aged 18 to 49 years. Per donor, three plates each were used for CD4 naive and CD4 memory, two for CD8 naive, and one for CD8 memory. To estimate repertoire size and how much clonotypes are shared between individuals, the study performed deep sequencing of blood TCR repertoires from about 5 healthy adults. To increase sequencing depth and limit assay-specific biases, TCR repertoire library preparation and sequencing were carried out by different laboratories using diverse techniques. Leukapheresis yielded between about 0.94 and 9 billion PBMCs per donor. Study-level results and caveats: Rarefaction of sorted-subset datasets indicated incomplete sequencing despite the large sequencing depth. Compared with non-shared clonotypes, the clonotypes found in all four sorted-subset donors had higher generation probabilities. Sampling was restricted to blood, and TCR repertoires in tissues likely differ from the TCR repertoires found in blood. Sharing across a few donors was observed for approximately 5% of naive CD4, 3% to 3.5% of naive CD8, 2.3% of memory CD4, and about 0.4% of memory CD8 clonotypes. The small number of donors limited the genetic and exposure-history diversity represented. Pairwise subsampling indicated that sequencing depth was expected to affect the degree of clonotype sharing among donors. Naive subsets generally had larger estimated clonotype richness than memory subsets did.

Worth noting for this clone: Its specific antigen is unknown. No qualities accompany the bases; no much larger clone lies one base away.

CD8 naive samples consisted of CD45RO-negative cells that were positively selected for CCR7, yielding a CD45RA+CCR7+ population without TemRA cells. Donors were healthy HIV-negative adults with no recently reported acute infections or vaccinations. Every donor was a Caucasian adult residing in Nashville, Tennessee, USA. Blood was collected by leukapheresis, and PBMCs were isolated by Ficoll-Histopaque density gradient centrifugation and then cryopreserved in liquid nitrogen vapor phase. Analytical flow cytometry was used to check the purity and quantity of every magnetically sorted T cell population. Each sorted fraction had its genomic DNA isolated and then quantified by UV absorbance on a Nanodrop 2000c. TCR CDR3 regions were amplified from genomic DNA by multiplex PCR using the deep immunoSEQ assay. For each cell subset, the extracted genomic DNA was distributed evenly across all wells of several immunoSEQ 96-well plates, and each plate served as one replicate. For sorted subsets, each replicate PCR was loaded with approximately 0.2 ug genomic DNA, equivalent to 30,000 to 35,000 T cell genomes. Purified libraries were measured with a Qubit 3.0 fluorometer, size-checked on a Bioanalyzer 2100, and measured again with the KAPA Library Quantification kit. Each immunoSEQ 96-well plate was sequenced on its own single-read 150-cycle Illumina NextSeq 550 flow cell. In the paper's pipeline: Because only junctional sequences without quality scores were contained in the immunoSEQ output, filtering matching that applied to full-length reads could not be performed. To assign V/J genes and CDR3, sequences were annotated using PyIR, a Python wrapper for IgBLAST v1.9, with IMGT germline references. Reads with weak V/J assignments (E-value above 1e-6), missing CDR3, stop codons, out-of-frame junctions, or ambiguous translated residues were removed. V3J clonotypes were defined by identical inferred V gene, J gene, and CDR3 amino acid sequence. Percentage overlap between repertoires was calculated by dividing the number of shared unique clonotypes by the size of the smaller repertoire. Richness of each repertoire was evaluated using RTK rarefaction, the Chao1 estimator, and Recon v2.1 estimates of unobserved clonotypes. OLGA was used to compute generation probabilities for all TCRbeta clonotypes that the gDNA method yielded from a handful of donors. The table comes from immuneACCESS by way of TCRdb, which keeps in-frame sequences with V and J called. Part of the clones is missing from these tables; in studies checked, under half for an unresolved V gene and the rest for unknown reasons. V and J calls plus clone size are reproduced from that table; the DNA served to infer D and trimming. The sample records around 2,000,000 clones, about 92% of which are singletons. Of the sample, about 1.8% falls within the top ten clones.

CDR1 and CDR2, looked up from the germline V gene, are SGHDN and FVKESK. Trimming at the junction amounts to 4 bases on V and 0 bases on J, and the germline ends lie 10 bases apart. From the cysteine through the phenylalanine, the CDR3 covers 14 amino acids. Here the CDR3 DNA is all that survives: 42 bases in frame from base 1. The sequence came from a man between 18 and 29 years old in good health. Some clones in this sample may be carry-over from other donors' samples. The source material was naive CD8+ T cells from PBMCs. The cell subset or site label of this sample denotes: CD45RA+CCR7+. The receptor chain draws on TRBV14 and TRBJ2-7; the D segment cannot be called with confidence. The CDR3 region reads CASSPALSSYEQYF. In nucleotides, the sequence is TGTGCCAGCAGCCCGGCCCTGAGCTCCTACGAGCAGTACTTC.